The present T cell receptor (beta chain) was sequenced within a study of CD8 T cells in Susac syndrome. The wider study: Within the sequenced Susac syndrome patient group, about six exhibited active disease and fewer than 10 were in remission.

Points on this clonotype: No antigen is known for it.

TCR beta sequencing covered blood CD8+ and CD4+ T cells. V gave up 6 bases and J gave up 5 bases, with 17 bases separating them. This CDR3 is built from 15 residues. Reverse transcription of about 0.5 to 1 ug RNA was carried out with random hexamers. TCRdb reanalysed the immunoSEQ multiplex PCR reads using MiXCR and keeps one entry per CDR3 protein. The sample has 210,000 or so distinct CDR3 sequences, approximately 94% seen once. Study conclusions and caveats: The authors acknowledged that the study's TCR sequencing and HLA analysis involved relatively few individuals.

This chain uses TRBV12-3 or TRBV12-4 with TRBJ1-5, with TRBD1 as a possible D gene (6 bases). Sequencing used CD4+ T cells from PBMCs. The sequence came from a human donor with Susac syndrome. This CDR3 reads CASSWGQGGDQPQHF. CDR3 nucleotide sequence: TGTGCCAGCAGCTGGGGGCAGGGAGGGGATCAGCCCCAGCATTTT.